Listed here is a single TCR beta chain. Its target is unknown. The CDR3 has 15 amino acids. V lost 0 bases and J lost 4; bases outside the gene matches: 6. CDR1 is SGHDT, CDR2 YYEEEE, per germline. Profiling relied on immunoSEQ multiplex PCR, and the TCRdb table lists in-frame clones only, not all of them. Of about 30,000 clones listed, more than 90% are singletons. This sample stems from a study of regulatory and conventional T cells in RAG deficiency. Overall study findings and caveats: Omenn syndrome and CID/AS patients had around 100-fold fewer unique Treg TCR beta sequences, versus around 10-fold elsewhere. In Omenn syndrome, Treg and Tconv repertoires overlapped >80%. These Omenn syndrome Treg sorts may hold peripherally activated cells instead.

Conventional CD4+ T cells were sorted from blood as CD25-low CD127-high cells. These data are also associated with another study on regulatory T cells. Per that paper: The PCR used 52 TRBV and 13 TRBJ primers. Patient repertoires had restricted TRB V-J pairs and skewed V and J usage, most in Tregs.

The sequencing sample was made of CD25- CD4+ T cells sorted from blood. This chain uses TRBV5-6 with TRBJ2-7, with 8 bases lining up with TRBD1. This receptor was obtained from a human donor in good health. As DNA, the CDR3 is TGTGCCAGCAGCTTGGCCGGGAGACAGGGGTACGAGCAGTACTTC. Amino acid sequence: CASSLAGRQGYEQYF.